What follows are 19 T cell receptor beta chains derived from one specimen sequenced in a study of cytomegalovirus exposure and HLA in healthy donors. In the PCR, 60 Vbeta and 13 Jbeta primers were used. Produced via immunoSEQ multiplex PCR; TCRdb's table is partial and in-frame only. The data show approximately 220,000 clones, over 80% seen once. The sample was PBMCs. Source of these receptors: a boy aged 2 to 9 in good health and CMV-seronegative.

The CDR3 loop is CASSEQGSSYEQYF. The DNA for the CDR3 is TGTGCCAGCAGTGAGCAGGGGAGCTCCTACGAGCAGTACTTC. The rearrangement links TRBV2 to TRBJ2-7, with a tentative D call TRBD1 (6 bases). The CDR3 has 14 residues. The germline V and J ends were trimmed by 3 bases and 0 bases, with 9 bases remaining between them. Germline lookup yields CDR1 SNHLY and CDR2 FYNNEI.

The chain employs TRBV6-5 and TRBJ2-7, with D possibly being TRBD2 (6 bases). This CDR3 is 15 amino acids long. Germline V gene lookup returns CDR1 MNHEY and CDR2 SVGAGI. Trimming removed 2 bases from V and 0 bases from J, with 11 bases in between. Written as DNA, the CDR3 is TGTGCCAGCAGTTACGGGACTCCCGGCTCCTACGAGCAGTACTTC. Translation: CASSYGTPGSYEQYF.

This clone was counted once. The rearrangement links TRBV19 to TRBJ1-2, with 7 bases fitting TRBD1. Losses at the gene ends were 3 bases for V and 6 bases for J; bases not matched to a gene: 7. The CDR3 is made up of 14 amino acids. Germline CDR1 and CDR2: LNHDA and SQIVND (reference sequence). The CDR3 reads CASSIHTTGNGYTF. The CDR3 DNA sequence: TGTGCCAGTAGTATTCACACGACAGGGAATGGCTACACCTTC.

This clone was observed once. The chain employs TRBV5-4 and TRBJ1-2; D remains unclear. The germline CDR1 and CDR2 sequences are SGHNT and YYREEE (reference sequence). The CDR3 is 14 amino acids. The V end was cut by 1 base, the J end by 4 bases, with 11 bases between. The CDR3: CASSLLTDGYGYTF. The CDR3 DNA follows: TGTGCCAGCAGCTTGTTAACAGATGGCTATGGCTACACCTTC.

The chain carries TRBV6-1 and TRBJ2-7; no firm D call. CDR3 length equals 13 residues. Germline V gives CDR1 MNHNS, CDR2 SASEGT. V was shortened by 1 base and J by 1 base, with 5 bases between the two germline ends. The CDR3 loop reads CASSEGLSYEQYF. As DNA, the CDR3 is TGTGCCAGCAGTGAAGGACTTTCCTACGAGCAGTACTTC.

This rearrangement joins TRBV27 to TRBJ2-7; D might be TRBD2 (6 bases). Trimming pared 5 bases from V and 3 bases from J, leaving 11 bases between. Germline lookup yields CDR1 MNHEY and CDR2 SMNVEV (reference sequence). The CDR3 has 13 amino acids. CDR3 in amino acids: CASSPGVIYEQYF. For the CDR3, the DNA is TGTGCCAGCAGTCCGGGGGTGATCTACGAGCAGTACTTC.

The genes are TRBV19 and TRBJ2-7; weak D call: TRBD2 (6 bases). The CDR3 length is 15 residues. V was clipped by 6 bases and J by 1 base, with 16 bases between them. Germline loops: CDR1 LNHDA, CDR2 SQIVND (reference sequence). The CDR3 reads CASRPGLEISYEQYF. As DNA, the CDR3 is TGTGCCAGTAGGCCGGGACTCGAAATTTCCTACGAGCAGTACTTC.

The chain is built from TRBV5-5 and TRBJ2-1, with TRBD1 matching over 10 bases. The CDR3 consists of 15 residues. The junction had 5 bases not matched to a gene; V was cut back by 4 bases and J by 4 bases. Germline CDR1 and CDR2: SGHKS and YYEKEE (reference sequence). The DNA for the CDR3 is TGTGCCAGCAGCCCGGGACAGGGGAGGTACAATGAGCAGTTCTTC. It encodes CASSPGQGRYNEQFF.

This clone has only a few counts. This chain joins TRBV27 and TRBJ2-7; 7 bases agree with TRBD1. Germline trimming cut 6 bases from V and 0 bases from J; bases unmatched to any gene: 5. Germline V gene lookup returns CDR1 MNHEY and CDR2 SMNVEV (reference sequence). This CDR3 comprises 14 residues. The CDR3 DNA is TGTGCCAGCAGAGGGACAGATGCCTCCTACGAGCAGTACTTC. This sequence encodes CASRGTDASYEQYF.

The CDR3 region is CASSFRMNTEAFF. The CDR3 DNA follows: TGTGCCAGCAGCTTCCGTATGAACACTGAAGCTTTCTTT. The chain couples TRBV7-2 to TRBJ1-1; D call uncertain. Germline CDR1 is SGHTA and CDR2 is FQGNSA. Deletions cut 3 bases from V and 0 bases from J, with 5 bases between. The CDR3 runs to 13 residues. The variable domain in full, completed from reference TRBV7-2 and TRBJ1-1, reads GAGVSQSPSNKVTEKGKDVELRCDPISGHTALYWYRQSLGQGLEFLIYFQGNSAPDKSGLPSDRFSAERTGGSVSTLTIQRTQQEDSAVYLCASSFRMNTEAFFGQGTRLTVV.

CDR3 coding DNA: TGTGCCTGGAGCGTCGACAGGGCAAGTCAGCCCCAGCATTTT. This codes for CAWSVDRASQPQHF. This chain links TRBV30 with TRBJ1-5; 7 bases fit TRBD1. V lost 3 bases to trimming and J lost 6 bases; unmatched junction nucleotides: 8. This CDR3 spans 14 amino acids. Germline-derived CDR1 and CDR2 are GTSNPN and SVGIG (reference sequence).

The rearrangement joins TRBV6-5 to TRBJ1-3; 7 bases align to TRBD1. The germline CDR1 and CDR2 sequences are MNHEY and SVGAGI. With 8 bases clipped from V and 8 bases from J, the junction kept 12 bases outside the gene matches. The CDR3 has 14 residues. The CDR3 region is CASHRMQGGDTIYF. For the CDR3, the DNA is TGTGCCAGCCATAGAATGCAGGGGGGTGACACCATATATTTT.

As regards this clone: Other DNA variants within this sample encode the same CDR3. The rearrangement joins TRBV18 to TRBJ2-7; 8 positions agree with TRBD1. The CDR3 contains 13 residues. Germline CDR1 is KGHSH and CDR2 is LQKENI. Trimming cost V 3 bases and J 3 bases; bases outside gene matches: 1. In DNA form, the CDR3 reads TGTGCCAGCTCACCTGGGACAGGCTACGAGCAGTACTTC. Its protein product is CASSPGTGYEQYF.

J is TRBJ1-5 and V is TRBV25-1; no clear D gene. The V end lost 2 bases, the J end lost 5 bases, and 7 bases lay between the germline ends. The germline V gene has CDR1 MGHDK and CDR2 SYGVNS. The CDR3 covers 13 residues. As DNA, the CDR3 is TGTGCCAGCAGTGAACAGGAGGATCAGCCCCAGCATTTT. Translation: CASSEQEDQPQHF.

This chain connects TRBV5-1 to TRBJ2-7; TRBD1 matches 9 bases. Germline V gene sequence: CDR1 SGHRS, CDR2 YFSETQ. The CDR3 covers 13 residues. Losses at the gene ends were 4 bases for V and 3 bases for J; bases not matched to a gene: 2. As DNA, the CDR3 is TGCGCCAGCAGCCGGGACAGGGACTACGAGCAGTACTTC. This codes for CASSRDRDYEQYF.

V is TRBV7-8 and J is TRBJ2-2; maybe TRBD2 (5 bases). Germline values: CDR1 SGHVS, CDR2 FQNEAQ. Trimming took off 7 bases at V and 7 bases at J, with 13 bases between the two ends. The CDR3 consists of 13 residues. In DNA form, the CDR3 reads TGTGCCAGCAACTGGGCGGGTGGCGGGGAGCTGTTTTTT. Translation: CASNWAGGGELFF. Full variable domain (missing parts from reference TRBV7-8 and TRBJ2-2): GAGVSQSPRYKVAKRGQDVALRCDPISGHVSLFWYQQALGQGPEFLTYFQNEAQLDKSGLPSDRFFAERPEGSVSTLKIQRTQQEDSAVYLCASNWAGGGELFFGEGSRLTVL.

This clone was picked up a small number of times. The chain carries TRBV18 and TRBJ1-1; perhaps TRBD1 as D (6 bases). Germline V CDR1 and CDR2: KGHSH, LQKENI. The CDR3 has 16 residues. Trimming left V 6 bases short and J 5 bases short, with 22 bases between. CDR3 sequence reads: CASSPADREGWTEAFF. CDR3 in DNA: TGTGCCAGCTCCCCGGCGGACAGAGAAGGTTGGACTGAAGCTTTCTTT.

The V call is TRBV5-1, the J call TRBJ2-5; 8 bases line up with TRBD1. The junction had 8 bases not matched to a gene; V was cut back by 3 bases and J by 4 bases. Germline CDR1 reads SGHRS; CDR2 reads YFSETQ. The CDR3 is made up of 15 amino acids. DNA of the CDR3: TGCGCCAGCAGCTCAGACCCAGGGGGCAGAGAGACCCAGTACTTC. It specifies CASSSDPGGRETQYF.

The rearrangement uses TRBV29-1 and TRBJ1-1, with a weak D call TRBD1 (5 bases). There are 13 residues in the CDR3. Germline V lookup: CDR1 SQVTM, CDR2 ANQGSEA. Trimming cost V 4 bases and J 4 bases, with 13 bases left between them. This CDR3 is CSVALGGGTEAFF. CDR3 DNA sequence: TGCAGCGTTGCCCTTGGGGGGGGCACTGAAGCTTTCTTT.